A selection of T cell receptor beta chains follows, all from one sample in a study of OX40 agonist ivuxolimab in advanced cancers. Libraries were prepared by immunoSEQ multiplex PCR; TCRdb keeps only in-frame clonotypes and omits some of them. This table holds about 50,000 clones, over 70% found once. Here the sequenced sample was CD4+ or CD8+ T cells sorted from blood, taken in a trial of the OX40 agonist ivuxolimab. The receptors stem from an adult with an advanced solid tumor such as melanoma, head and neck, liver or kidney cancer. Each CDR3 is given with its conserved first and last residue. A D gene is named only where the DNA matches it firmly. The size of a clone is reported for some rows only, either as once, few or many, or as a class for expanded clones.

DNA | CDR3 | length | J | V | D | size
TGTGCCAGCAGCCTTACTAGCGGGGGGGGCGAGACCCAGTACTTC | CASSLTSGGGETQYF | 15 | TRBJ2-5 | TRBV11-2 | TRBD2 | NA
TGTGCCAGCAGTTTATACGGACAGGGGGCAGCTTTCTTT | CASSLYGQGAAFF | 13 | TRBJ1-1 | TRBV27 | TRBD1 | NA
TGCGCCAGCAGCCCCGGGACTAGTCGGGAGACCCAGTACTTC | CASSPGTSRETQYF | 14 | TRBJ2-5 | TRBV5-1 | TRBD2 | NA
TGTGCCTGGAGTGGGGGAGGAGGTGGGGAGCAGTTCTTC | CAWSGGGGGEQFF | 13 | TRBJ2-1 | TRBV30 | NA | NA
TGTGCCGTCCTTGGGGTCACTGAAGCTTTCTTT | CAVLGVTEAFF | 11 | TRBJ1-1 | TRBV6-5 | NA | NA
TGTGCCAGCAGTCCCACAGGGTTCTCGGATTACGAGCAGTACTTC | CASSPTGFSDYEQYF | 15 | TRBJ2-7 | TRBV28 | NA | few
TGTGCCAGCTCACCACCTTCCGCAGATACGCAGTATTTT | CASSPPSADTQYF | 13 | TRBJ2-3 | TRBV18 | NA | NA
TGTGCCAGCAGTTGGGGACAGGGGAACTATGGCTACACCTTC | CASSWGQGNYGYTF | 14 | TRBJ1-2 | TRBV6-5 | TRBD1 | NA
TGTGCCAGCAGCCCCCCGGGGGCCGGGTCAAATGAGCAGTTCTTC | CASSPPGAGSNEQFF | 15 | TRBJ2-1 | TRBV5-4 | NA | NA
TGTGCCAGTAGTATAGTAGGGACAGGGGGCAGGACCCAGCATTTT | CASSIVGTGGRTQHF | 15 | TRBJ1-5 | TRBV19 | TRBD1 | NA
TGTGCCAGCAGCCAAGGTCTCTCCTATAATTCACCCCTCCACTTT | CASSQGLSYNSPLHF | 15 | TRBJ1-6 | TRBV5-5 | NA | few
TGTGCCATCAGTGACCCCCCTTTGGAGGAGCAGTACTTC | CAISDPPLEEQYF | 13 | TRBJ2-7 | TRBV10-3 | NA | NA
TGTGCCAGCAGTGAACCTGGCCCCTACGAGCAGTACTTC | CASSEPGPYEQYF | 13 | TRBJ2-7 | TRBV2 | NA | NA
TGTGCCAGCAGGGCGGGACAGAACTATGGCTACACCTTC | CASRAGQNYGYTF | 13 | TRBJ1-2 | TRBV6-5 | TRBD1 | few
TGCGCCAGCAGCGTTTCCGGGACAGGGGCCGACAATGAGCAGTTCTTC | CASSVSGTGADNEQFF | 16 | TRBJ2-1 | TRBV5-1 | TRBD1 | NA
TGTGCCAGCAGCAAACCGGGACAGCTGAACACTGAAGCTTTCTTT | CASSKPGQLNTEAFF | 15 | TRBJ1-1 | TRBV7-2 | TRBD1 | NA
TGTGCCAGCAGGGGGACAGCCGAGGGGGTCCAGTACTTC | CASRGTAEGVQYF | 13 | TRBJ2-5 | TRBV6-4 | TRBD1 | NA
TGTGCCAGCAGTGAACAGGACGGCAGGGTACCTCAGCCCCAGCATTTT | CASSEQDGRVPQPQHF | 16 | TRBJ1-5 | TRBV6-1 | NA | once
TGTGCCAGCAGCAGGGACAGGAACTCCTACGAGCAGTACTTC | CASSRDRNSYEQYF | 14 | TRBJ2-7 | TRBV5-4 | TRBD1 | NA
TGCGCCAGCAGCCAACCTAGCGGGGGCGCGAACACCGGGGAGCTGTTTTTT | CASSQPSGGANTGELFF | 17 | TRBJ2-2 | TRBV4-3 | TRBD2 | NA
TGTGCCAGCAGCTTGTGGTCACTAGCGGGAGAAGCCGGGGAGCTGTTTTTT | CASSLWSLAGEAGELFF | 17 | TRBJ2-2 | TRBV5-6 | TRBD2 | NA
TGCAGCTTTCGTCCTAGCCGATACAATGAGCAGTTCTTC | CSFRPSRYNEQFF | 13 | TRBJ2-1 | TRBV29-1 | NA | NA
TGTGCCAGCAGTCCTCTCTACGAGCAGTACTTC | CASSPLYEQYF | 11 | TRBJ2-7 | TRBV6-6 | NA | NA
TGTGCCAGCAGCTCCGGACAGGGACAAGAGACCCAGTACTTC | CASSSGQGQETQYF | 14 | TRBJ2-5 | TRBV5-6 | TRBD1 | NA
TGTGCCAGCAGTTACTGGGAGAAGGGGGCTGGGGAAAAACTGTTTTTT | CASSYWEKGAGEKLFF | 16 | TRBJ1-4 | TRBV6-6 | TRBD1 | NA
TGTGCCAGCAGTGAAGCCAGTATCTTCTATGGCTACACCTTC | CASSEASIFYGYTF | 14 | TRBJ1-2 | TRBV2 | NA | NA
TGTGCCAGCACTAACACTACCCCGCTAAAAGAGACCCAGTACTTC | CASTNTTPLKETQYF | 15 | TRBJ2-5 | TRBV28 | NA | NA
TGTGCCATCAGTGAATATGGGGGACCAGATCAGTACTTC | CAISEYGGPDQYF | 13 | TRBJ2-5 | TRBV10-3 | NA | NA
TGTGCCAGCAGCCAGGCCGGTTGGACACCCCTCCACTTT | CASSQAGWTPLHF | 13 | TRBJ1-6 | TRBV21-1 | NA | NA
TGTGCCAGCAGCTTAGGGGCAACTAATGAAAAACTGTTTTTT | CASSLGATNEKLFF | 14 | TRBJ1-4 | TRBV5-4 | NA | NA